A selection of T cell receptor beta chains follows, all from one sample in a study of human T cells and chemical hapten exposure. TCRdb reanalysed the RACE reads using MiXCR and keeps one entry per CDR3 protein. The sample yields roughly 40,000 distinct CDR3 sequences, approximately 9% seen once. The sample here was whole blood, taken in connection with sensitization to the hapten diphenylcyclopropenone (DPC). The receptors originated from a middle-aged woman with alopecia areata. Some clones in this sample may be carry-over from other donors' samples. Each CDR3 is given with its conserved first and last residue.

v_gene	CDR3aa
TRBV12-3/TRBV12-4	CASSFRPLVGQSTDTQYF
TRBV18	CASSPPRGDRGSRTDTQYF
TRBV7-2	CASRAGRENSPLHF
TRBV7-6	CASSYGQGMQETQYF
TRBV6-6	CASSDRTGGSQPQHF
TRBV12-3/TRBV12-4	CASSSRDIVQPQHF
TRBV6-1	CASSERAHEQYF
TRBV12-3/TRBV12-4	CASIAGYGYTF
TRBV12-3/TRBV12-4	CASSQAVSPLHF
TRBV12-3/TRBV12-4	CASSSSGGRQTGELFF
TRBV29-1	CSVSQGTPNSPLHF
TRBV6-1	CASSDRNRGLQPQHF
TRBV28	CASSLALFQPQHF
TRBV9	CASSVGLAGGTYNEQFF
TRBV6-6	CASSGYGQGASGYTF
TRBV15	CATSDRGSDQPQHF
TRBV6-6	CASTKDQVKAFF
TRBV25-1	CASSETDRANTIYF
TRBV12-5	CASGTPPGASFYEQYF
TRBV24-1	CATSDTSIQETQYF
TRBV6-2/TRBV6-3	CASSYQDRDEQYF
TRBV28	CASSLNLYSNQPQHF
TRBV11-2	CASSSTSRRINTEAFF
TRBV7-2	CASSLPLHNYGYTF
TRBV28	CASSPARDEKLFF
TRBV7-2	CASSPFGTARGEQYF
TRBV5-5	CASSFPGGSETQYF
TRBV14	CASSQRTGVRTGELFF
TRBV18	CASSPRTLGDTEAFF
TRBV12-3/TRBV12-4	CASTQQGGSPLHF
TRBV20-1	CSAPQGLGGYGYTF
TRBV3-1	CASSQASGGRGEQFF
TRBV7-2	CASSSYRDTTAFF
TRBV4-2	CASSPTGERYEQYF
TRBV19	CASSKPGLGTGSYNEQFF
TRBV19	CASSPGETQYF
TRBV5-6	CASTFWGRQPQHF
TRBV3-1	CASSPSGGPTDTQYF
TRBV4-3	CASSPWTAYGYTF
TRBV4-3	CASSQEGGSSYEQYF
TRBV7-6	CASSSGTGVGEAFF